The 10 T cell receptor beta chains below all came from one sample that was sequenced in a study of T-cell memory formation after mild COVID-19. MiXCR, applied by TCRdb to the 5' RACE reads, yields one record per CDR3 protein. The sample holds about 400,000 distinct CDR3 sequences, around 22% seen once. The sample taken for sequencing was PBMCs or a T cell subset sorted from them (not recorded which). The receptor source for this set is an adult woman who had mild COVID-19 (a few samples of this study predate the infection). Cell type and time point are not known.

The chain combines TRBV6-2 or TRBV6-3 with TRBJ2-7; 12 bases fit TRBD2. J was trimmed by 4 bases and V by 6 bases; bases with no gene match: 4. The CDR3 covers 14 residues. Germline V gene sequence: CDR1 MNHEY, CDR2 SVGEGT. CDR3 DNA sequence: TGTGCCAGCAGGACTAGCGGGAGTCGGTACGAGCAGTACTTC. Protein: CASRTSGSRYEQYF.

This clonotype turned up a few times. The chain combines TRBV12-3 or TRBV12-4 with TRBJ1-1; tentatively, D is TRBD1 (6 bases). The V and J ends lost 3 bases and 4 bases respectively, with 15 bases between them. The CDR3 has 15 amino acids. CDR3 in DNA: TGTGCCAGCAGTTTTTACAGGGATAAGGGCACTGAAGCTTTCTTT. It specifies CASSFYRDKGTEAFF.

The chain uses TRBV7-9 and TRBJ1-1; TRBD1 might be the D (5 bases). V lost 1 base to trimming and J lost 8 bases, with 8 bases between them. Germline CDR1 and CDR2: SEHNR and FQNEAQ (reference sequence). This CDR3 spans 12 amino acids. CDR3 coding DNA: TGTGCCAGCAGCTTAGTGGGGGAGGAAGCTTTCTTT. It translates to CASSLVGEEAFF. Variable domain in full (rest from reference TRBV7-9 and TRBJ1-1): DTGVSQNPRHKITKRGQNVTFRCDPISEHNRLYWYRQTLGQGPEFLTYFQNEAQLEKSRLLSDRFSAERPKGSFSTLEIQRTEQGDSAMYLCASSLVGEEAFFGQGTRLTVV.

The rearrangement uses TRBV7-9 and TRBJ1-1; D may be TRBD1 (5 bases). The CDR3 is 16 residues long. In germline, CDR1 is SEHNR, CDR2 FQNEAQ (reference sequence). Trimming took 5 bases from V and 0 from J, leaving 16 bases between them. The CDR3 loop reads CASSPSGAGMNTEAFF. CDR3 nucleotides: TGTGCCAGCAGCCCATCCGGGGCGGGCATGAACACTGAAGCTTTCTTT.

This clonotype has more than one count but fewer than ten. The chain's CDR3 is CASSASGTANNEKLFF. DNA for the CDR3: TGCGCCAGCAGCGCTTCCGGGACAGCAAATAATGAAAAACTGTTTTTT. This sequence joins TRBV5-1 and TRBJ1-4; TRBD1 aligns across 7 bases. Germline V lookup: CDR1 SGHRS, CDR2 YFSETQ. The trim removed 4 bases at V and 4 bases at J, leaving 10 bases unmatched. The CDR3 totals 16 residues.

The table lists this clonotype with a count of one. J is TRBJ1-1 and V is TRBV29-1; D may be TRBD1 (5 bases). Trimming pared 7 bases from V and 0 bases from J, leaving 12 bases between. The CDR3 is made up of 13 amino acids. Germline CDR1 reads SQVTM; CDR2 reads ANQGSEA. For the CDR3, the DNA is TGCAGCGCGGGGGGGATCATGAACACTGAAGCTTTCTTT. Protein product: CSAGGIMNTEAFF.

This clonotype was seen a few times. This sequence joins TRBV5-1 and TRBJ1-1; 7 nucleotides align to TRBD1. V lost 3 bases and J lost 3; bases outside the gene matches: 8. The CDR3 is made up of 15 amino acids. Germline V lookup: CDR1 SGHRS, CDR2 YFSETQ. The CDR3 DNA sequence: TGCGCCAGCAGCTGGAAACCAGACAGGGACACTGAAGCTTTCTTT. It is translated as CASSWKPDRDTEAFF.

The V gene is TRBV18, the J gene TRBJ1-4; TRBD1 matches at 9 bases. The germline V gene has CDR1 KGHSH and CDR2 LQKENI. The CDR3 contains 17 residues. V lost 5 bases to trimming and J lost 6 bases; unmatched junction nucleotides: 13. The CDR3 DNA sequence: TGTGCCAGCTCAGCACAGGGGGCGCAAGTCGGGCATGAAAAACTGTTTTTT. Protein: CASSAQGAQVGHEKLFF. Combining the CDR3 with reference TRBV18 and TRBJ1-4 gives the whole variable domain NAGVMQNPRHLVRRRGQEARLRCSPMKGHSHVYWYRQLPEEGLKFMVYLQKENIIDESGMPKERFSAEFPKEGPSILRIQQVVRGDSAAYFCASSAQGAQVGHEKLFFGSGTQLSVL.

The chain carries TRBV5-5 and TRBJ2-1; 9 nucleotides align to TRBD1. The length of the CDR3 is 15 residues. V lost 0 bases to trimming and J lost 3 bases; unmatched junction nucleotides: 1. Germline assignment: CDR1 SGHKS and CDR2 YYEKEE (reference sequence). For the CDR3, the DNA is TGTGCCAGCAGCTTGGAGACAGGGGGCTACAATGAGCAGTTCTTC. It yields the protein CASSLETGGYNEQFF.

The V gene is TRBV18, the J gene TRBJ2-1, with D tentatively TRBD2 (6 bases). Germline CDR1 is KGHSH and CDR2 is LQKENI. This CDR3 is built from 14 residues. The V gene lost 6 bases and the J gene lost 6 bases, with 15 bases spanning the gap. The CDR3: CASSHMAGSNEQFF. The DNA of the CDR3 is TGTGCCAGCTCCCACATGGCGGGGTCCAATGAGCAGTTCTTC.